This T cell receptor (beta chain) stems from a study of blood T cell repertoires in COVID-19. At the level of the study: Acute and convalescent COVID-19 samples came from the United States, Italy and Spain. Sources were T cells, B-cell-depleted T cells, or PBMCs; the material itself was cDNA or gDNA.

In the authors' methods: Reference gene primer amplification gave nucleated cell count estimates. The assay was immunoSEQ multiplex PCR, and TCRdb's table has in-frame clones only and misses some. V, J and clone size derive from that table, while D and trimming were established from the DNA sequence. Among approximately 270,000 clones listed, 75% to 90% were seen once. CDR3 length equals 15 residues. Per the germline V gene, CDR1 is SNHLY and CDR2 is FYNNEI. The V segment lost 2 bases and the J segment 6 bases; nucleotides outside the gene matches: 9. This receptor was identified in a young man with acute or convalescent COVID-19. The chain carries TRBV2 and TRBJ2-5; TRBD1 matches at 7 bases. The sample taken for sequencing was peripheral blood. The CDR3 DNA sequence: TGTGCCAGCAGTGAATTGGAGACAGGGTTGAAGACCCAGTACTTC. Translating gives CASSELETGLKTQYF.